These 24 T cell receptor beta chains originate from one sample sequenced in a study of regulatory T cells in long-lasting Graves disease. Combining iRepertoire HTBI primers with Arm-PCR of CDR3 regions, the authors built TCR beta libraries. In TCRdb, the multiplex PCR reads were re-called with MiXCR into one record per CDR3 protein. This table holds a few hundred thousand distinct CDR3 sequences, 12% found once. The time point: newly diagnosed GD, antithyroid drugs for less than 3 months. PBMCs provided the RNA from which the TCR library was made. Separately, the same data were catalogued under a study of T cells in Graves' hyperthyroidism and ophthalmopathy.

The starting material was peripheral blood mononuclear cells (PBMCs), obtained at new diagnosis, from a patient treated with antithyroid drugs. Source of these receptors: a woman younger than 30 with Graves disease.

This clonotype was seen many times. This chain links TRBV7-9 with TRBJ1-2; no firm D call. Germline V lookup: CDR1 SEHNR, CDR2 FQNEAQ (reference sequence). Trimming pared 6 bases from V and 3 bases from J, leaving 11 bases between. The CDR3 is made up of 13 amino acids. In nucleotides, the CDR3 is TGTGCCAGCAGGTATAAGGGCGACTATGGCTACACCTTC. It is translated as CASRYKGDYGYTF.

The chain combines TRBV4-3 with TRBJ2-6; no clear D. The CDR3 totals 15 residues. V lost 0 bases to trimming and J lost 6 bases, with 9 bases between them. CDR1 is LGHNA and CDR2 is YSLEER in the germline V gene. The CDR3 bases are TGCGCCAGCAGCCAAGACTTGGGGTTGGCCAACGTCCTGACTTTC. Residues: CASSQDLGLANVLTF.

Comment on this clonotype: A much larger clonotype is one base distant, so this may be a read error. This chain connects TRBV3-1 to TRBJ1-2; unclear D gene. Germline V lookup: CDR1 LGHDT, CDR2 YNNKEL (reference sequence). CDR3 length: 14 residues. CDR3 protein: CARSHGSEGPGYTF. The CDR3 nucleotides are TGTGCCAGGAGCCACGGGTCCGAAGGTCCGGGCTACACCTTC.

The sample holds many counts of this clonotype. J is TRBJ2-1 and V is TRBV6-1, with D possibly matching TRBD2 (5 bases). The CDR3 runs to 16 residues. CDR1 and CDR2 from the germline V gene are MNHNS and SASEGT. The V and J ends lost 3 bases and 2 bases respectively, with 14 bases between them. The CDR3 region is CASSDPSRDTYNEQFF. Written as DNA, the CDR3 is TGTGCCAGCAGTGACCCTTCCCGGGATACCTACAATGAGCAGTTCTTC.

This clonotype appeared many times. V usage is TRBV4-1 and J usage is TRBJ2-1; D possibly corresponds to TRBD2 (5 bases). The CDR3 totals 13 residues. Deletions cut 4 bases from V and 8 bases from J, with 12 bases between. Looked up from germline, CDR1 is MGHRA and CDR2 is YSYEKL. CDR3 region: CASSLLALHEQFF. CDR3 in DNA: TGCGCCAGCAGCCTATTAGCGCTCCATGAGCAGTTCTTC.

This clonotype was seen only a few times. CDR3 loop: CASSYPLSGKNIQYF. In DNA form, the CDR3 reads TGTGCCAGCAGTTATCCCCTAAGTGGAAAAAACATTCAGTACTTC. The genes are TRBV28 and TRBJ2-4, with D hard to call. The CDR3 has 15 amino acids. In germline, CDR1 is MDHEN, CDR2 SYDVKM. Trimming removed 4 bases at V and 4 bases at J, with 14 bases between.

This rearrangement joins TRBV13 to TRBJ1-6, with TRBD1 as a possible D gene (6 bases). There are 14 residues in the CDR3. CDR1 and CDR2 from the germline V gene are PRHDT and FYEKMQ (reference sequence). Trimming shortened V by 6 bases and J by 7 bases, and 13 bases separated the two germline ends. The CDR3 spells CASRIQGYNSPLHF. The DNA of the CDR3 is TGTGCCAGCAGGATACAGGGCTACAATTCACCCCTCCACTTT.

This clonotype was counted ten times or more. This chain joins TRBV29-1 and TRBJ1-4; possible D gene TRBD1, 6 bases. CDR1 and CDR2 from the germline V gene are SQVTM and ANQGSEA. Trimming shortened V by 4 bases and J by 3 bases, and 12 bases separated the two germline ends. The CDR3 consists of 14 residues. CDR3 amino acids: CSVAEQGSNEKLFF. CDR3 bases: TGCAGCGTTGCAGAACAGGGCTCTAATGAAAAACTGTTTTTT.

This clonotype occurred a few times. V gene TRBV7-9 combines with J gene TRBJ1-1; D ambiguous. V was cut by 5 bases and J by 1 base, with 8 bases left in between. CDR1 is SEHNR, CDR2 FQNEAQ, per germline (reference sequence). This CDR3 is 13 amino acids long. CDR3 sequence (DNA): TGTGCCAGCAGCGCGGAGACGAACACTGAAGCTTTCTTT. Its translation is CASSAETNTEAFF.

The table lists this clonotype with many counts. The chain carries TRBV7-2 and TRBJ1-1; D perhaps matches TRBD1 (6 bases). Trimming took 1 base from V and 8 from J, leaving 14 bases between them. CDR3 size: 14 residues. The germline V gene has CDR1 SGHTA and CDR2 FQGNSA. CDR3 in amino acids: CASSLVRQGLEAFF. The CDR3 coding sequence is TGTGCCAGCAGCTTAGTAAGGCAGGGGCTGGAAGCTTTCTTT. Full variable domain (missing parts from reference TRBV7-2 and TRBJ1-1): GAGVSQSPSNKVTEKGKDVELRCDPISGHTALYWYRQSLGQGLEFLIYFQGNSAPDKSGLPSDRFSAERTGGSVSTLTIQRTQQEDSAVYLCASSLVRQGLEAFFGQGTRLTVV.

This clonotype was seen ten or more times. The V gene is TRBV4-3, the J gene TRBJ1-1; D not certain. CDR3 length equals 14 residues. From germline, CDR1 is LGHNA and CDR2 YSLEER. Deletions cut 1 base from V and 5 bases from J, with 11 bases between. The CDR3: CASSQGVGGTEAFF. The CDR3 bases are TGCGCCAGCAGCCAAGGGGTTGGCGGGACTGAAGCTTTCTTT.

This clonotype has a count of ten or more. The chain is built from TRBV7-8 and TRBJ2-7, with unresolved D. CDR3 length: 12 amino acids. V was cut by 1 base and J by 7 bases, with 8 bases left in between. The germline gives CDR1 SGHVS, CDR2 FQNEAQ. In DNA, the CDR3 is TGTGCCAGCAGCTTAGGCCCCTGGGAGCAGTACTTC. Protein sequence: CASSLGPWEQYF.

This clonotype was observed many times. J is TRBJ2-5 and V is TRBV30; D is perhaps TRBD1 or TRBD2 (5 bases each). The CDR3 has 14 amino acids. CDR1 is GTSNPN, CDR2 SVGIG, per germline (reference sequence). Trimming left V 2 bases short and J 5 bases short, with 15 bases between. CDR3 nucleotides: TGTGCCTGGAGTTTTGGGGGTAGTGAGGAGACCCAGTACTTC. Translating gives CAWSFGGSEETQYF.

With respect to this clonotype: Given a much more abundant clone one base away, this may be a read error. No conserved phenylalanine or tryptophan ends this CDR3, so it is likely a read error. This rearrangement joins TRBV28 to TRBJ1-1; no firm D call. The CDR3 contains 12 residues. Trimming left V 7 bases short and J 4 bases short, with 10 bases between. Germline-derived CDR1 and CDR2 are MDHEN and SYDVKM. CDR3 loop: CASTLKGTEAFI. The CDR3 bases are TGTGCCAGCACCCTAAAGGGCACTGAAGCTTTCATT.

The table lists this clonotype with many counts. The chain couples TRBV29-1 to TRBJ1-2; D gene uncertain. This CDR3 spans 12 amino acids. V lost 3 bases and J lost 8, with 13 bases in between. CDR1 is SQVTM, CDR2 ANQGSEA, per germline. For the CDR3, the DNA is TGCAGCGTTGAGGGATCAGCCGAGGGCTACACCTTC. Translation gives CSVEGSAEGYTF.

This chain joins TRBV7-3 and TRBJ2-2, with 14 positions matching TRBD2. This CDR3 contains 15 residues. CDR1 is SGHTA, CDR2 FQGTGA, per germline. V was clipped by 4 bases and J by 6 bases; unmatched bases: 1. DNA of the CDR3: TGTGCCAGCAGCTCGACTAGCGGGGGGGCCGGGGAGCTGTTTTTT. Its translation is CASSSTSGGAGELFF.

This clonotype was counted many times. The CDR3 is CSASGGGPETQYF. The CDR3 nucleotides read TGCAGTGCTAGTGGGGGAGGACCCGAGACCCAGTACTTC. The rearrangement joins TRBV20-1 to TRBJ2-5; TRBD2 might be the D (6 bases). V lost 3 bases to trimming and J lost 5 bases, with 13 bases between them. The germline gives CDR1 DFQATT, CDR2 SNEGSKA (reference sequence). This CDR3 has 13 amino acids.

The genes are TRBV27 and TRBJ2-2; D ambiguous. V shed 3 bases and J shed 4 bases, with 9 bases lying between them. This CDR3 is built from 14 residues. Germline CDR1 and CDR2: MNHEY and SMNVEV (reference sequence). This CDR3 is CASSFRRTTGELFF. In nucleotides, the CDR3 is TGTGCCAGCAGTTTCCGCCGAACCACCGGGGAGCTGTTTTTT.

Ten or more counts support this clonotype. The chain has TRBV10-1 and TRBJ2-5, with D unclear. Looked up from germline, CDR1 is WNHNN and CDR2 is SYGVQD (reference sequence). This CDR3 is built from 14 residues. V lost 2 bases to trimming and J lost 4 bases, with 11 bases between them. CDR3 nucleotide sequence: TGCGCCAGCAGTGAGCCCGGATGGTCAGAGACCCAGTACTTC. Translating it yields CASSEPGWSETQYF.

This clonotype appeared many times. The CDR3: CASRIYLGQHSYNEQFF. In DNA, the CDR3 is TGCGCCAGCAGGATATACCTGGGACAGCATTCCTACAATGAGCAGTTCTTC. The chain has TRBV5-1 and TRBJ2-1; 7 nucleotides line up with TRBD1. The V and J ends lost 5 bases and 1 base, in that order; junction bases with no gene match: 12. Germline V gene lookup returns CDR1 SGHRS and CDR2 YFSETQ. The CDR3 loop spans 17 amino acids.

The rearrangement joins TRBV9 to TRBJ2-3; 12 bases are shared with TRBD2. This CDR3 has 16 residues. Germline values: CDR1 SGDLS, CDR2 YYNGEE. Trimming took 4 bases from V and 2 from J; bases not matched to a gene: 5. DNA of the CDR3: TGTGCCAGCAGCAGACTAGCGGGGGTTTCCACAGATACGCAGTATTTT. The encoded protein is CASSRLAGVSTDTQYF.

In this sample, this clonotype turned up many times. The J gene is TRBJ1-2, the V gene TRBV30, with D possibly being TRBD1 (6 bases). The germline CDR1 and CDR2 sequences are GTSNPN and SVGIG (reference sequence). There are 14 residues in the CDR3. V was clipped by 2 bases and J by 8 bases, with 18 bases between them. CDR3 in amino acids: CAWSRGTPPLGYTF. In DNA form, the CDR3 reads TGTGCCTGGAGTAGAGGGACACCACCCTTGGGCTACACCTTC. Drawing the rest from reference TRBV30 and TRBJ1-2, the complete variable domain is SQTIHQWPATLVQPVGSPLSLECTVEGTSNPNLYWYRQAAGRGLQLLFYSVGIGQISSEVPQNLSASRPQDRQFILSSKKLLLSDSGFYLCAWSRGTPPLGYTFGSGTRLTVV.

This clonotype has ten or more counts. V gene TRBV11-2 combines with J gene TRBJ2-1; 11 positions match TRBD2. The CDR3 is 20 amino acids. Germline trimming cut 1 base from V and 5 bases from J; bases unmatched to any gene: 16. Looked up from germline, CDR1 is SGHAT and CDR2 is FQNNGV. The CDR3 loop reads CASSLGYRASGRPQNNEQFF. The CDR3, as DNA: TGTGCCAGCAGCTTAGGTTATCGGGCTAGCGGGAGGCCACAAAACAATGAGCAGTTCTTC.

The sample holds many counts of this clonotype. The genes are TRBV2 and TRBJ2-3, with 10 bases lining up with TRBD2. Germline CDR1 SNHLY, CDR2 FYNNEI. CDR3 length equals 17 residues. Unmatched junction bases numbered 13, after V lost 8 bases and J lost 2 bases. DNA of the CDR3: TGTGCCAGCCGCCCACTGACAGGGACTAGCGCCACAGATACGCAGTATTTT. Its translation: CASRPLTGTSATDTQYF.